These T cell receptor beta chains were read from a single sample in a study of OX40 agonist ivuxolimab in advanced cancers. Repertoires were generated with immunoSEQ multiplex PCR, while TCRdb's copy carries only in-frame clones and drops some. The sample consists of over 65,000 clones, roughly 84% of them appearing once. The sample consisted of CD4+ or CD8+ T cells sorted from blood, taken in a trial of the OX40 agonist ivuxolimab. These receptors were taken from an adult with an advanced solid tumor such as melanoma, head and neck, liver or kidney cancer. Each CDR3 is given with its conserved first and last residue. D genes are given only for firm matches. Clone size is stated in some rows and not others, as once, few, many or a class when expanded.

once,TRBJ2-7,14,-,TRBV4-3,CASSPTGRGREQYF,TGCGCCAGCAGCCCTACAGGGAGAGGTAGAGAGCAGTACTTC
once,TRBJ2-5,17,TRBD2,TRBV5-6,CASSFGLAGAGRETQYF,TGTGCCAGCAGCTTTGGACTAGCGGGGGCAGGTCGGGAGACCCAGTACTTC
once,TRBJ2-7,17,TRBD1,TRBV7-2,CASSLPSRDRGSFEQYF,TGTGCCAGCAGCTTACCTTCCCGGGACAGGGGGTCGTTCGAGCAGTACTTC
-,TRBJ2-2,13,TRBD2,TRBV2,CASTREGTGELFF,TGTGCCAGCACCCGGGAGGGCACCGGGGAGCTGTTTTTT
-,TRBJ1-4,13,-,TRBV29-1,CSVGGQGSEKLFF,TGCAGCGTTGGAGGGCAGGGGAGCGAAAAACTGTTTTTT
once,TRBJ2-7,12,-,TRBV6-6,CASSYSPYEQYF,TGTGCCAGCAGTTACTCCCCCTACGAGCAGTACTTC
-,TRBJ2-7,15,TRBD2,TRBV9,CASSVGQGGMYEQYF,TGTGCCAGCAGCGTAGGGCAGGGAGGGATGTACGAGCAGTACTTC
-,TRBJ1-6,15,TRBD1,TRBV9,CASSARTGQNSPLHF,TGTGCCAGCAGCGCCCGGACAGGCCAAAATTCACCCCTCCACTTT
-,TRBJ1-1,16,-,TRBV27,CASSLSLGGVDTEAFF,TGTGCCAGCAGTTTATCCCTGGGGGGGGTGGACACTGAAGCTTTCTTT
once,TRBJ1-1,15,-,TRBV6-5,CASSYPIGGGTEAFF,TGTGCCAGCAGTTACCCCATTGGGGGAGGCACTGAAGCTTTCTTT
-,TRBJ1-1,13,-,TRBV29-1,CSAQTGERTEAFF,TGCAGCGCCCAGACAGGAGAACGGACTGAAGCTTTCTTT
-,TRBJ2-2,16,TRBD1,TRBV19,CASSTLRQGVGGELFF,TGTGCCAGTAGTACGCTTCGACAGGGGGTCGGCGGGGAGCTGTTTTTT
once,TRBJ1-1,13,-,TRBV5-4,CASSLVMNTEAFF,TGTGCCAGCAGCTTGGTGATGAACACTGAAGCTTTCTTT
-,TRBJ1-3,17,-,TRBV18,CASSPLIGGSPGNTIYF,TGTGCCAGCTCGCCCCTCATTGGGGGATCGCCTGGAAACACCATATATTTT
-,TRBJ2-6,15,-,TRBV7-6,CASSLEGLRANVLTF,TGTGCCAGCAGCTTAGAGGGGCTGCGGGCCAACGTCCTGACTTTC
-,TRBJ1-3,15,-,TRBV28,CASSSLDNSGNTIYF,TGTGCCAGCAGCTCCCTCGACAACTCTGGAAACACCATATATTTT
-,TRBJ1-5,14,TRBD1,TRBV4-3,CASSQRTGDQPQHF,TGCGCCAGCAGCCAGCGGACAGGGGATCAGCCCCAGCATTTT
-,TRBJ2-1,14,TRBD1,TRBV7-9,CASVPGQGSNEQFF,TGTGCCAGCGTCCCGGGACAGGGGTCGAATGAGCAGTTCTTC
-,TRBJ2-7,15,-,TRBV27,CASSFLGGSAYEQYF,TGTGCCAGCAGTTTTTTGGGGGGCTCAGCCTACGAGCAGTACTTC
-,TRBJ2-2,17,-,TRBV12-5,CASGLVRGTFNTGELFF,TGTGCTAGTGGTTTGGTCCGCGGGACTTTTAACACCGGGGAGCTGTTTTTT
-,TRBJ1-1,13,-,TRBV5-4,CASSTEGVAEAFF,TGTGCCAGCAGCACGGAGGGCGTCGCTGAAGCTTTCTTT
-,TRBJ2-1,17,-,TRBV7-5,CARSLRKAGRPSNEQFF,TGTGCCAGAAGCTTACGAAAAGCGGGGCGTCCCTCCAATGAGCAGTTCTTC
-,TRBJ1-3,15,-,TRBV9,CASSVVGGSGNTIYF,TGTGCCAGCAGCGTAGTCGGGGGTAGTGGAAACACCATATATTTT
-,TRBJ1-6,16,-,TRBV19,CASSTIGTGWNSPLHF,TGTGCCAGTAGTACTATCGGCACTGGGTGGAATTCACCCCTCCACTTT
once,TRBJ1-2,15,-,TRBV5-1,CASSLTMGLGYGYTF,TGCGCCAGCAGCTTAACTATGGGCCTGGGGTATGGCTACACCTTC
once,TRBJ1-1,14,TRBD1,TRBV6-5,CASRPGQGRTEAFF,TGTGCCAGCAGGCCTGGACAGGGAAGGACTGAAGCTTTCTTT
-,TRBJ1-2,13,-,TRBV28,CASSLRQGNGYTF,TGTGCCAGCAGTTTGAGGCAGGGTAATGGCTACACCTTC
-,TRBJ2-7,12,-,TRBV28,CASTLNSYEQYF,TGTGCCAGCACCCTAAATAGCTACGAGCAGTACTTC
-,TRBJ1-2,16,-,TRBV4-1,CASRQNRVSTDYGYTF,TGCGCCAGCAGACAAAACAGGGTGTCAACCGACTATGGCTACACCTTC
-,TRBJ1-3,14,-,TRBV29-1,CSANDRSSGNTIYF,TGCAGCGCCAATGACAGGAGCTCTGGAAACACCATATATTTT
-,TRBJ2-5,15,-,TRBV7-9,CASSLAHGTQETQYF,TGTGCCAGCAGCTTAGCGCACGGCACACAAGAGACCCAGTACTTC
-,TRBJ2-1,15,-,TRBV2,CASTRRTSSYNEQFF,TGTGCCAGCACCCGACGGACCTCCTCCTACAATGAGCAGTTCTTC
-,TRBJ2-2,14,-,TRBV2,CASSPDSFTGELFF,TGTGCCAGCAGCCCCGACAGTTTCACCGGGGAGCTGTTTTTT
-,TRBJ2-3,15,TRBD1,TRBV12-5,CASGTGTGSTDTQYF,TGTGCTAGTGGCACCGGGACAGGGAGCACAGATACGCAGTATTTT
-,TRBJ2-2,17,-,TRBV18,CASSPQSVGLNTGELFF,TGTGCCAGCTCACCACAAAGCGTTGGACTTAACACCGGGGAGCTGTTTTTT
-,TRBJ2-2,17,TRBD1,TRBV5-1,CASSLGFGQGNTGELFF,TGCGCCAGCAGCTTGGGGTTTGGACAGGGTAACACCGGGGAGCTGTTTTTT
-,TRBJ2-3,13,-,TRBV2,CASSETVAGTQYF,TGTGCCAGCAGTGAAACAGTAGCTGGGACGCAGTATTTT
-,TRBJ2-3,19,TRBD2,TRBV10-3,CAIRGPGLAGDLSTDTQYF,TGTGCCATCAGGGGCCCGGGACTAGCGGGGGACCTTAGCACAGATACGCAGTATTTT
-,TRBJ2-7,14,TRBD1,TRBV6-1,CASRRTGEGYEQYF,TGTGCCAGCAGGAGGACAGGGGAAGGGTACGAGCAGTACTTC
-,TRBJ1-1,14,-,TRBV5-1,CASSLEWGNTEAFF,TGCGCCAGCAGCTTGGAGTGGGGGAACACTGAAGCTTTCTTT
-,TRBJ2-6,15,-,TRBV4-2,CASSPEGTWANVLTF,TGTGCCAGCAGCCCGGAGGGTACTTGGGCCAACGTCCTGACTTTC
-,TRBJ2-7,13,TRBD2,TRBV19,CASSIPAGDEQYF,TGTGCCAGTAGTATACCAGCGGGAGACGAGCAGTACTTC
-,TRBJ1-3,14,-,TRBV6-5,CASSTPDSGNTIYF,TGTGCCAGCTCGACTCCCGACTCTGGAAACACCATATATTTT
-,TRBJ2-2,12,-,TRBV19,CASSIRTGELFF,TGTGCCAGTAGTATACGCACCGGGGAGCTGTTTTTT
-,TRBJ1-1,15,-,TRBV19,CASSIQGIENTEAFF,TGTGCCAGTAGTATACAGGGGATAGAGAACACTGAAGCTTTCTTT
-,TRBJ1-2,15,TRBD1,TRBV14,CASSPQGAYDYGYTF,TGTGCCAGCAGCCCACAGGGGGCTTATGACTATGGCTACACCTTC
-,TRBJ2-3,16,-,TRBV27,CASSLLGRLVIDTQYF,TGTGCCAGCAGTTTGTTGGGTAGACTAGTGATAGATACGCAGTATTTT
-,TRBJ1-1,17,-,TRBV7-8,CASSLEAVPGPWTEAFF,TGTGCCAGCAGCTTAGAGGCGGTCCCAGGGCCGTGGACTGAAGCTTTCTTT
-,TRBJ1-4,14,-,TRBV9,CASSVEGSDEKLFF,TGTGCCAGCAGCGTAGAGGGGTCGGATGAAAAACTGTTTTTT
few,TRBJ2-3,11,-,TRBV2,CASSVGDTQYF,TGTGCCAGCAGTGTCGGAGATACGCAGTATTTT
-,TRBJ1-1,15,-,TRBV18,CASSPSKVMNTEAFF,TGTGCCAGCTCACCAAGTAAAGTTATGAACACTGAAGCTTTCTTT
-,TRBJ2-1,15,-,TRBV7-2,CASNSRFRGYNEQFF,TGTGCCAGCAACTCACGGTTTAGGGGATACAATGAGCAGTTCTTC
-,TRBJ1-1,19,-,TRBV4-1,CASSQGILRRDMRDTEAFF,TGCGCCAGCAGCCAAGGGATTCTCCGCCGGGACATGAGAGACACTGAAGCTTTCTTT
few,TRBJ2-7,15,-,TRBV5-1,CASSATGSGYYEQYF,TGCGCCAGCAGCGCCACAGGGTCGGGCTACTACGAGCAGTACTTC